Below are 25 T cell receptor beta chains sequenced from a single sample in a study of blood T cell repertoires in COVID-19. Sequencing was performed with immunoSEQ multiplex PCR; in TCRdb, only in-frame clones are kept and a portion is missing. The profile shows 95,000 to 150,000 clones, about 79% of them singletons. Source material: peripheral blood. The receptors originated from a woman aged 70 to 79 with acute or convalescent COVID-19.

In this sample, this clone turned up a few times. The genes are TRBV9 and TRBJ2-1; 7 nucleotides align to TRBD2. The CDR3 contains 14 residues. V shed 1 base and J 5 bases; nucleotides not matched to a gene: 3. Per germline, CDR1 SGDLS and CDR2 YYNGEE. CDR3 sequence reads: CASSVRGEDNEQFF. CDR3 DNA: TGTGCCAGCAGCGTACGGGGGGAAGACAATGAGCAGTTCTTC.

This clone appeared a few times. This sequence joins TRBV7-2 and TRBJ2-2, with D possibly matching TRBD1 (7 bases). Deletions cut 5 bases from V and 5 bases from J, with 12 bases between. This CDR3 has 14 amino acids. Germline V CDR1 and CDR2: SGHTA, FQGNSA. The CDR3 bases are TGTGCCAGCAGCCTCAGGGGGGTTACCGGGGAGCTGTTTTTT. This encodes CASSLRGVTGELFF.

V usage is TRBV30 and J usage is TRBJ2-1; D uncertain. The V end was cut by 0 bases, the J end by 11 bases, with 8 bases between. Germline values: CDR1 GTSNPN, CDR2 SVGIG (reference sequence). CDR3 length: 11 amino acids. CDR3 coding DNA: TGTGCCTGGAGTGTAAGAGTAAAGCAGTTCTTC. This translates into CAWSVRVKQFF.

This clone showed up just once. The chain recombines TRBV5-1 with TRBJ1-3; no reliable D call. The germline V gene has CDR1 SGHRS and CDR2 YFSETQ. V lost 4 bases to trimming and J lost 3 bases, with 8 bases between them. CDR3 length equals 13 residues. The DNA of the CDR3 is TGCGCCAGCAGCCCCGAGGGTGGAAACACCATATATTTT. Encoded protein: CASSPEGGNTIYF.

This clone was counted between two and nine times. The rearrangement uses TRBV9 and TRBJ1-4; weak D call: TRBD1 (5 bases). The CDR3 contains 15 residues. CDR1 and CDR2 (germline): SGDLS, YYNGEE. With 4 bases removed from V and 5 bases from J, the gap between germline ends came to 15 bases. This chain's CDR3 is CASSPLGGVNEKLFF. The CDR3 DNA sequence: TGTGCCAGCAGCCCCTTAGGAGGGGTAAATGAAAAACTGTTTTTT.

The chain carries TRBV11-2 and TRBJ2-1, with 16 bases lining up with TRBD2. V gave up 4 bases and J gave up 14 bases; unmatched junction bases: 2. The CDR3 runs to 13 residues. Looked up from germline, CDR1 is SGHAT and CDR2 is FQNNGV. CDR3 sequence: CASSSGTSGGEFF. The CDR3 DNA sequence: TGTGCCAGCAGCTCGGGGACTAGCGGGGGGGAGTTCTTC.

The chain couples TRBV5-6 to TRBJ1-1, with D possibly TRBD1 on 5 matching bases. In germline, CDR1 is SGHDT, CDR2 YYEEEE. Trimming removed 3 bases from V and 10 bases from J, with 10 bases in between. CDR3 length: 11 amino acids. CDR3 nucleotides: TGTGCCAGCAGCTCCCTAGGGGCAGCTTTCTTT. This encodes CASSSLGAAFF.

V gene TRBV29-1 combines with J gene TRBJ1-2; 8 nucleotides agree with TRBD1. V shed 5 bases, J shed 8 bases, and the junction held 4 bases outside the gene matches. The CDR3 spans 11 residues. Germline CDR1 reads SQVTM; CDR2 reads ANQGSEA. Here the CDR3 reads CSVQGARGYTF. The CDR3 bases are TGCAGCGTTCAGGGGGCGCGGGGCTACACCTTC.

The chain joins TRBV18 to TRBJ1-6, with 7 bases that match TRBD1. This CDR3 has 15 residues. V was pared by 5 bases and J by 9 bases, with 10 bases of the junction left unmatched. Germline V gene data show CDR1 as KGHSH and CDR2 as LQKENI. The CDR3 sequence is CASSEANRGGSPLHF. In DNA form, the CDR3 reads TGTGCCAGCTCAGAAGCTAACAGGGGTGGTTCACCCCTCCACTTT.

CDR3 in amino acids: CASSHREDYGYTF. The CDR3 nucleotides read TGTGCCAGCTCACACAGGGAAGACTATGGCTACACCTTC. V and J are TRBV18 and TRBJ1-2; perhaps TRBD1 as D (6 bases). The CDR3 is 13 residues long. V lost 4 bases and J 3 bases, leaving 9 bases between the germline ends. CDR1 and CDR2 (germline): KGHSH, LQKENI. Based on the CDR3 plus reference TRBV18 and TRBJ1-2, the full variable domain is NAGVMQNPRHLVRRRGQEARLRCSPMKGHSHVYWYRQLPEEGLKFMVYLQKENIIDESGMPKERFSAEFPKEGPSILRIQQVVRGDSAAYFCASSHREDYGYTFGSGTRLTVV.

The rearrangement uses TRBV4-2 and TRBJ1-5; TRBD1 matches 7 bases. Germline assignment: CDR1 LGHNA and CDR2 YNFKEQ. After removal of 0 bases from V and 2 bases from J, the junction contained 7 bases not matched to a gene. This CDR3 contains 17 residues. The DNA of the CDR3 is TGTGCCAGCAGCCAAGATCCCAGGGGGAAGGGCAATCAGCCCCAGCATTTT. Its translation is CASSQDPRGKGNQPQHF.

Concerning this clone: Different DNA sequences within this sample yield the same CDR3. The CDR3 loop reads CASSLEREETQYF. In DNA form, the CDR3 reads TGTGCCAGCAGCTTGGAGAGGGAAGAGACCCAGTACTTC. The chain recombines TRBV5-4 with TRBJ2-5; TRBD2 might be the D (5 bases). This CDR3 has 13 residues. V dropped 0 bases and J dropped 3 bases, with 6 bases sitting between them. The germline V gene has CDR1 SGHNT and CDR2 YYREEE (reference sequence).

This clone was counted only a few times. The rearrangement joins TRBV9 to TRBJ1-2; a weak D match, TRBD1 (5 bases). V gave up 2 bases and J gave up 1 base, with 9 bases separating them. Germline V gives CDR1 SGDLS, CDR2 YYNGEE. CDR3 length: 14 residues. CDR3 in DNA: TGTGCCAGCAGCGTGGACACCTTTAACTATGGCTACACCTTC. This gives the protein CASSVDTFNYGYTF.

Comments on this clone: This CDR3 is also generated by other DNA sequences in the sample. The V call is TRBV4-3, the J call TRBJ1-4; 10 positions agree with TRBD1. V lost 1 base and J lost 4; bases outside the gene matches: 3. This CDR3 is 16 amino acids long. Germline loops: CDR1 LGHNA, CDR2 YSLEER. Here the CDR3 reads CASSQARDRGNEKLFF. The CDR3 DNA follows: TGCGCCAGCAGCCAAGCCCGGGACAGGGGTAATGAAAAACTGTTTTTT.

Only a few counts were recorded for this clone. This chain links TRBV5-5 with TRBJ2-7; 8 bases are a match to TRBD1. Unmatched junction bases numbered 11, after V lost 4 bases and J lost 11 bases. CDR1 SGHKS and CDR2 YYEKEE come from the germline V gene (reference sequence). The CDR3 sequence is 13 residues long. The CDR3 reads CASSTRSGQVEYV. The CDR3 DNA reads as TGTGCCAGCAGCACCCGTTCGGGACAGGTGGAGTACGTC.

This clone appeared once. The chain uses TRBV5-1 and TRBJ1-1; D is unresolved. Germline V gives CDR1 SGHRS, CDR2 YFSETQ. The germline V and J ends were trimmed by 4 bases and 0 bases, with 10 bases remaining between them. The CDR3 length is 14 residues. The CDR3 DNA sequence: TGCGCCAGCAGCGCATCTTTAGTGAACACTGAAGCTTTCTTT. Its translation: CASSASLVNTEAFF.

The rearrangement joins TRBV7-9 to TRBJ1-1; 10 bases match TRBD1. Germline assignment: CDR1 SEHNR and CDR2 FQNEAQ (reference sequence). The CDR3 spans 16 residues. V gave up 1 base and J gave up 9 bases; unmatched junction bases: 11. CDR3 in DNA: TGTGCCAGCAGCTTAGGGGACAGGGGCCGCCCCATAAAAGCTTTCTTT. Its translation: CASSLGDRGRPIKAFF.

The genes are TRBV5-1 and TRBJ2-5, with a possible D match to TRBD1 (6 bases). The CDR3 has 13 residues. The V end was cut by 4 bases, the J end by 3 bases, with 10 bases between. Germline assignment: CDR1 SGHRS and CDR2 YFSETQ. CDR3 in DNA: TGCGCCAGCAGCCCCCGGACAGAAGAGACCCAGTACTTC. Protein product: CASSPRTEETQYF.

The CDR3 DNA reads TGTGCCAGCAGCTTGGACCTACAGGGTTCGCCGTTCTTC. The encoded protein is CASSLDLQGSPFF. This chain joins TRBV5-4 and TRBJ2-1; tentatively, D is TRBD1 (6 bases). V lost 0 bases, J lost 15 bases, and 16 bases lay in between. CDR1 and CDR2 from the germline V gene are SGHNT and YYREEE (reference sequence). This CDR3 comprises 13 residues.

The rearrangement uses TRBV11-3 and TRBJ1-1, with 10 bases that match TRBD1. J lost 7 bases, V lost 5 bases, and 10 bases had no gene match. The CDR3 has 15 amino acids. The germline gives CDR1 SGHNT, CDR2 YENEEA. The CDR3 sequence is CASSLAGQGFGEAFF. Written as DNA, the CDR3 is TGTGCCAGCAGCCTAGCGGGACAGGGGTTTGGTGAAGCTTTCTTT.

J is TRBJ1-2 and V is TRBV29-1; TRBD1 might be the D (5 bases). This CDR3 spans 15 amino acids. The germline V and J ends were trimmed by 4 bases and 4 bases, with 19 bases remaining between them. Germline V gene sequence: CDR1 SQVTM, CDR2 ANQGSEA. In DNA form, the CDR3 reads TGCAGCGTTGGGGAAAACCAGGGAGCGGGCTATGGCTACACCTTC. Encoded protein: CSVGENQGAGYGYTF.

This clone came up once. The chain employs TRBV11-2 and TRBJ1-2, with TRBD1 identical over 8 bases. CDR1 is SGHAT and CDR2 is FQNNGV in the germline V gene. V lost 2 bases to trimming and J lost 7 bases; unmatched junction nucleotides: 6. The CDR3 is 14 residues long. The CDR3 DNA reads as TGTGCCAGCAGCTTACAAGACAGGGGAGGTGGCTACACCTTC. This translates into CASSLQDRGGGYTF.

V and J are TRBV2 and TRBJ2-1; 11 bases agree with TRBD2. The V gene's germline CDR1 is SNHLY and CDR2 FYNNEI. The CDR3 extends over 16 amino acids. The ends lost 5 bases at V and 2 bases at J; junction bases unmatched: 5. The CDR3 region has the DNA TGTGCCAGCAGTCCCAGACTAGCGGGAACCTACAATGAGCAGTTCTTC. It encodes CASSPRLAGTYNEQFF.

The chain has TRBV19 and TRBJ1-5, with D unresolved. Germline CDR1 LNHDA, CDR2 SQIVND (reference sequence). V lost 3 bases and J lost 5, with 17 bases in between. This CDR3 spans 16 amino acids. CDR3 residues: CASSIDESAPYQPQHF. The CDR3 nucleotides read TGTGCCAGTAGTATTGACGAATCAGCGCCTTATCAGCCCCAGCATTTT.

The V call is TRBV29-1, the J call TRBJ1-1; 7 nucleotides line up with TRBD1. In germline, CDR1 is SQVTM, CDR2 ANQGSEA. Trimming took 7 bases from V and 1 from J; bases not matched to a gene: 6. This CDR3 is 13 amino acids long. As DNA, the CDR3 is TGCAGCGGGTGGGGGACAGCGAACACTGAAGCTTTCTTT. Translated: CSGWGTANTEAFF.